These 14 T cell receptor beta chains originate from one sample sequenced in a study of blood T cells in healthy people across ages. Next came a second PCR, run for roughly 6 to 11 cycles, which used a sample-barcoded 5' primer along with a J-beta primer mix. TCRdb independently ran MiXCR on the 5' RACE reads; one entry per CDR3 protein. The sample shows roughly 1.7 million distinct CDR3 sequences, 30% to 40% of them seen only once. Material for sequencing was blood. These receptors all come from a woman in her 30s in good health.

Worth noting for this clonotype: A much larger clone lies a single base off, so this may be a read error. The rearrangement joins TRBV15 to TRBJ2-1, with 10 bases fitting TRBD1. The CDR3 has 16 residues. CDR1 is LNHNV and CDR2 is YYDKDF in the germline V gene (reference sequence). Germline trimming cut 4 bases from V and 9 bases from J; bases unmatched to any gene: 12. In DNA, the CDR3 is TGTGCCACCAGCACCGGGACAGGGGCGGTTGGAATTGAGCAGTTCTTC. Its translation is CATSTGTGAVGIEQFF.

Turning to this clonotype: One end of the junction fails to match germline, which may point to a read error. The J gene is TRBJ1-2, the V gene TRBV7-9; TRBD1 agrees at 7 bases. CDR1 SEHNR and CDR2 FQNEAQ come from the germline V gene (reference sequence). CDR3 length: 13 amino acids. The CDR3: CAGSSQGYYGYTF. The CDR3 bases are TGTGCCGGCAGCTCACAGGGGTACTATGGCTACACCTTC.

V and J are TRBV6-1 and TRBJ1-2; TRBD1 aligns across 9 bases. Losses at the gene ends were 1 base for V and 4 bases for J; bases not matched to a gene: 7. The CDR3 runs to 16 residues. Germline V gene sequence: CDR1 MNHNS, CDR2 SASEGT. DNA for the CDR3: TGTGCCAGCAGTGAAGGGAGGACAGGGGCTAGCTATGGCTACACCTTC. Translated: CASSEGRTGASYGYTF.

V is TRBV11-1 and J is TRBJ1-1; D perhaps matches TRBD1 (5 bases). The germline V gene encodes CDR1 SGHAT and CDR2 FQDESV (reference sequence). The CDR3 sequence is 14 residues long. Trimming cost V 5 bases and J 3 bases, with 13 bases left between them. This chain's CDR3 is CASSLLTGDTEAFF. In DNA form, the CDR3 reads TGTGCCAGCAGCCTTCTCACGGGGGACACTGAAGCTTTCTTT.

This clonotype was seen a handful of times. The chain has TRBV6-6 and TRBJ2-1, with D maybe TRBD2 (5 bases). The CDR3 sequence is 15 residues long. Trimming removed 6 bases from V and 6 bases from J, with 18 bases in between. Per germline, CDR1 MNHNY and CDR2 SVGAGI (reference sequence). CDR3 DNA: TGTGCCAGCAGGGATAGGACTGCATGGGGCAATGAGCAGTTCTTC. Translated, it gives CASRDRTAWGNEQFF.

The CDR3 bases are TGTGCCAGCAGCGACGGAAGGTACCAAGAGACCCAGTACTTC. It is translated as CASSDGRYQETQYF. The rearrangement uses TRBV9 and TRBJ2-5; D not resolved. Germline loops: CDR1 SGDLS, CDR2 YYNGEE. V was clipped by 3 bases and J by 0 bases, with 9 bases between them. The CDR3 is 14 residues long.

Here the CDR3 reads CASSPREGPTYNEQFF. The DNA of the CDR3 is TGTGCCAGCTCTCCGAGGGAGGGCCCTACCTACAATGAGCAGTTCTTC. This chain joins TRBV28 and TRBJ2-1; 7 bases map to TRBD2. Germline V lookup: CDR1 MDHEN, CDR2 SYDVKM. V lost 8 bases, J lost 2 bases, and 12 bases stayed unmatched. The CDR3 has 16 residues.

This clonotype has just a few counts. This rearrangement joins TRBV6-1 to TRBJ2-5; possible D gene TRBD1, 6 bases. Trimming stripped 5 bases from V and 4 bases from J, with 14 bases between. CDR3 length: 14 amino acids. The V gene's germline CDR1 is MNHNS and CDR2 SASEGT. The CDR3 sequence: CASSKRGSRETQYF. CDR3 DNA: TGTGCCAGCAGTAAAAGGGGGAGCAGAGAGACCCAGTACTTC.

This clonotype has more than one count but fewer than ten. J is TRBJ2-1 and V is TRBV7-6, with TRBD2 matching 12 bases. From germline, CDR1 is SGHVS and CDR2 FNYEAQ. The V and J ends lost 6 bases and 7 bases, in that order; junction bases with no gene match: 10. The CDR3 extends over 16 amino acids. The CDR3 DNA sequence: TGTGCCAGCAGTAACAGGTGGACTAGCGGGAAGAATGAGCAGTTCTTC. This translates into CASSNRWTSGKNEQFF.

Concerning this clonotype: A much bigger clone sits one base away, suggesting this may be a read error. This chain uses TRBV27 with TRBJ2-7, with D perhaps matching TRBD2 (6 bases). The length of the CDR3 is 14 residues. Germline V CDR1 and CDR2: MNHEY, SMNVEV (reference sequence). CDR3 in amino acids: CASSFRRGNMERYF. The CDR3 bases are TGTGCCAGCAGTTTCCGGAGGGGTAATATGGAGCGGTACTTC.

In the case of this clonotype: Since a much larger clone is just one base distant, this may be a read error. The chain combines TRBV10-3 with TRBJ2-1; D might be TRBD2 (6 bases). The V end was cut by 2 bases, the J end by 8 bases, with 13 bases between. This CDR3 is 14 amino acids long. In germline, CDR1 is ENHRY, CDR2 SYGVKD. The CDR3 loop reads CAISEGDSPDEQFF. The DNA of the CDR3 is TGTGCCATCAGTGAGGGGGACTCCCCGGATGAGCAGTTCTTC.

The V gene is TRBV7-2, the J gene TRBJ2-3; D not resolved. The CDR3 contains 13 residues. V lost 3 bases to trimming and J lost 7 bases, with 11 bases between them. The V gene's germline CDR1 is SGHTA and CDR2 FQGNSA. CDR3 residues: CASSLSGVYTQYF. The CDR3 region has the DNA TGTGCCAGCAGCTTGAGTGGCGTGTATACGCAGTATTTT. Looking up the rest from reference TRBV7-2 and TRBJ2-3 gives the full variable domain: GAGVSQSPSNKVTEKGKDVELRCDPISGHTALYWYRQSLGQGLEFLIYFQGNSAPDKSGLPSDRFSAERTGGSVSTLTIQRTQQEDSAVYLCASSLSGVYTQYFGPGTRLTVL.

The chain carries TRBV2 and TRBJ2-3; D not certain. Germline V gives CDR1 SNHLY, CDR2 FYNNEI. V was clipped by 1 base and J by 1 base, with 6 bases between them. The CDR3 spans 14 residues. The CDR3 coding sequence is TGTGCCAGCAGTGAAGGCAGCCGCACAGATACGCAGTATTTT. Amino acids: CASSEGSRTDTQYF.

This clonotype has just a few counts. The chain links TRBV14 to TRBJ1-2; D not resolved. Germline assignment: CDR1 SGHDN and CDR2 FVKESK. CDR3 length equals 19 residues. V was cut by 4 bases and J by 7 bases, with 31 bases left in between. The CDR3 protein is CASSPRGQVVSDSRCGYTF. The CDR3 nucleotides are TGTGCCAGCAGCCCTCGAGGGCAGGTAGTTTCCGACTCGCGCTGTGGCTACACCTTC.